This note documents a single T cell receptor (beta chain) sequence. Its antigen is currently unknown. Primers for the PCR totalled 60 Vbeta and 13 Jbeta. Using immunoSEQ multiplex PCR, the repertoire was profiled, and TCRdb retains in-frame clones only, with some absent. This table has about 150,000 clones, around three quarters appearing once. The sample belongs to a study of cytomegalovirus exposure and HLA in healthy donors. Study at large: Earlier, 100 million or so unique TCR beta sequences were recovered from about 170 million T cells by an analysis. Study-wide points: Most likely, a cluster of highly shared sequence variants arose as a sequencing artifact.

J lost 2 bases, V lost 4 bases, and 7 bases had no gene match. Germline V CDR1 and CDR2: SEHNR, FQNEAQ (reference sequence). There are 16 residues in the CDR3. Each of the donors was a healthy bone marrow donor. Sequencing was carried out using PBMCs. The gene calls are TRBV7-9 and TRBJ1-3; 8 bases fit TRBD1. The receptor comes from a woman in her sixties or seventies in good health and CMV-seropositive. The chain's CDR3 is CASSSTGTGTGNTIYF. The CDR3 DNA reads TGTGCCAGCAGCTCAACCGGGACAGGTACTGGAAACACCATATATTTT.